This paragraph reports one T cell receptor beta chain. Its antigen is currently unknown. The source of the sample is a study of CD8+CD57+ T cells in acquired aplastic anemia. Study observations and caveats: A set of more than 25 CD8+ CDR3 sequences was shared between patients and controls, and these sequences appeared highly expressed in patients.

Using genomic DNA as the template, TCR beta VDJ and CDR3 profiling was carried out. In TCRdb, the reads were re-called with MiXCR into one record per CDR3 protein. The data hold about 160,000 distinct CDR3 sequences, with 71% observed a single time. This CDR3 is 15 amino acids long. V was clipped by 5 bases and J by 3 bases, with 17 bases between them. The germline gives CDR1 SGHVS, CDR2 FQNEAQ. By flow cytometry, patients selected for sequencing had shown an expansion of CD8+CD57+ cells. Sequences were obtained from sorted CD4+, CD8+, or CD8+CD57+ T cells (not recorded which) from PBMCs. The source of this sequence is a human donor with aplastic anemia. This chain uses TRBV7-8 with TRBJ2-7; no clear D gene. CDR3 sequence: CASSQSLSAVYEQYF. The CDR3 bases are TGTGCCAGCAGCCAAAGCCTATCCGCGGTCTACGAGCAGTACTTC.